Described below is a single TCR beta chain sequence and its context. The data originate from a study of sequential checkpoint blockade in melanoma. Study-wide context: Patients were randomized 1:1 to nivolumab-then-ipilimumab or ipilimumab-then-nivolumab first-line. After both sequences, patients received maintenance nivolumab.

The germline CDR1 and CDR2 sequences are SGHNT and YYREEE (reference sequence). Deletions cut 6 bases from V and 8 bases from J, with 20 bases between. CDR3 length equals 14 residues. Profiling relied on immunoSEQ multiplex PCR, and the TCRdb table lists in-frame clones only, not all of them. The sample contains some 22,000 clones, roughly 80% of which appear only once. Regarding treatment: randomized to nivolumab then ipilimumab (arm A) or the reverse (arm B). From thawed PBMCs, live CD3+CD8+ cells negative for CD19 and CD56 were sorted. V is TRBV5-4 and J is TRBJ1-2, with D maybe TRBD1 (6 bases). The specimen was CD8+ T cells sorted from blood (inferred from file names), collected from a patient given nivolumab and ipilimumab in sequence. This receptor was taken from a human donor with melanoma. CDR3 residues: CASTSTGTGRGYTF. CDR3 sequence (DNA): TGTGCCAGCACCTCCACAGGGACGGGGAGAGGCTACACCTTC.